This T cell receptor (beta chain) was identified in a study of CD8 T cells in Susac syndrome. This clonotype was counted a single time. What it binds is not known. The CDR3 is 16 residues long. Trimming at V came to 5 bases and at J to 5 bases, leaving 12 bases not matched to a gene. CDR1 and CDR2 from the germline V gene are LNHNV and YYDKDF (reference sequence). It was with random hexamers that about 0.45 to 1 ug RNA was reverse transcribed. TCR beta CDR3 was amplified by immunoSEQ multiplex PCR. This amplification extended across 54 Vbeta and 13 Jbeta segments. TCRdb reprocessed the immunoSEQ multiplex PCR reads with MiXCR, giving one entry per CDR3 protein. The profile covers some 200,000 distinct CDR3 sequences, with roughly 90% appearing a single time and 0.1% to 0.15% taken by the ten largest. Study-level results: The study conceded that its TCR sequencing and HLA analysis involved relatively few individuals.

The authors sequenced TCR beta from blood CD8+ and CD4+ T cells. TEMRA cells were FACS-enriched, and CD8+ and CD4+ T cells were isolated negatively. The receptor was derived from a human donor with multiple sclerosis. The chain is built from TRBV15 and TRBJ2-5; 9 bases agree with TRBD1. The sequencing input was CD8+ T cells from PBMCs. The CDR3 DNA reads as TGTGCCACCAGCGGGGACAGGGTGCCCCTCGGGGAGACCCAGTACTTC. It specifies CATSGDRVPLGETQYF.